This T cell receptor beta chain came from a study of primary melanoma T cells and metastatic recurrence. Background on the study: Samples were primary melanomas of stage T2 to T4. Regarding the study as a whole: Suggested, not shown: primary melanomas can contain effective antitumor T cells. Regardless of ulceration, mitotic rate or nodal disease, >20% T-cell fraction appeared protective.

This clone was detected a few times. Its target is not known. Sequenced by immunoSEQ multiplex PCR; TCRdb stores in-frame clones only, minus some. The repertoire holds some 540 clones, 60% to 80% seen once, with 46% in the top ten. Germline CDR1 LNHDA, CDR2 SQIVND (reference sequence). V lost 8 bases to trimming and J lost 0 bases, with 8 bases between them. This CDR3 is 13 amino acids long. Sequenced: melanoma tumor tissue. The receptor comes from a human donor with melanoma. This sequence joins TRBV19 and TRBJ1-5; D is undetermined. CDR3 sequence (DNA): TGTGCCAGTCGGGTTTATAGCAATCAGCCCCAGCATTTT. It specifies CASRVYSNQPQHF.